This TCR beta chain came from a study of blood T cell repertoires in COVID-19. On the study more broadly: PBMCs, B-cell-depleted T cells, or T cells provided the cDNA or gDNA that made up the material.

A Seattle source enrolled patients during active infection and followed them longitudinally. How the authors handled the data: Amplification from reference gene primers served as the basis for estimated nucleated cell counts. TCRdb keeps only in-frame clones here, not all; method: immunoSEQ multiplex PCR. V, J and clone size are those of that table, while D and trimming were read from the DNA. The table lists hundreds of thousands of clones, around 81% of them singletons, with 6% to 8% in the top ten. CDR1 is SGHTA, CDR2 FQGTGA, per germline. V gave up 6 bases and J gave up 8 bases; unmatched junction bases: 6. The CDR3 sequence is 13 residues long.

Sequencing input: peripheral blood. This rearrangement joins TRBV7-3 to TRBJ2-1; 8 nucleotides align to TRBD1. The TCR was taken from a woman of 80 years or more with COVID-19, enrolled during active disease. The CDR3 reads CASRRTGSHEQFF. The CDR3 DNA follows: TGTGCCAGCAGGAGGACAGGGTCCCATGAGCAGTTCTTC.